Detailed here is one TCR beta chain. The CDR3 consists of 15 residues. The V gene lost 5 bases and the J gene lost 3 bases, with 16 bases spanning the gap. Per the germline V gene, CDR1 is MNHNY and CDR2 is SVGAGI (reference sequence). How the authors handled the data: It was from reference gene primer amplification that nucleated cell counts were estimated. Sequencing was performed with immunoSEQ multiplex PCR; in TCRdb, only in-frame clones are kept and a portion is missing. Clone size and V and J calls were adopted from that table, with D and trimming inferred from the DNA. Here the sample spans about 120,000 clones, approximately 80% being singletons. This specimen comes from a study of blood T cell repertoires in COVID-19. The wider study: The United States, Italy and Spain were the sources of the acute and convalescent COVID-19 samples. T cells, B-cell-depleted T cells, or PBMCs supplied cDNA or gDNA.

The TCR sequence derives from a man aged 45-60 years with acute or convalescent COVID-19. The sample was peripheral blood. The rearrangement uses TRBV6-6 and TRBJ1-1; D is unclear. Here the CDR3 reads CASSPTRGGYTEAFF. As DNA, the CDR3 is TGTGCCAGCAGTCCCACCCGCGGAGGGTACACTGAAGCTTTCTTT.